The 29 T cell receptor beta chains listed next were all sequenced from one sample in a study of identical twins. TCRdb ran MiXCR on the 5' RACE reads and lists one entry per CDR3 protein. The sample lists about 520,000 distinct CDR3 sequences; about 20% were seen once. The sample was also linked to a second study, of T cells expressing NK-cell markers.

Sequenced input: CD4+ T cells sorted from blood. The receptors shown here come from a woman between 18 and 30 years old in good health.

The sample holds many counts of this clonotype. The V and J genes are TRBV7-9 and TRBJ1-2; no reliable D call. The germline V and J ends were trimmed by 2 bases and 8 bases, with 15 bases remaining between them. The V gene's germline CDR1 is SEHNR and CDR2 FQNEAQ (reference sequence). CDR3 length equals 14 residues. This chain's CDR3 is CASSLNAPMIGYTF. DNA of the CDR3: TGTGCCAGCAGCTTAAATGCACCCATGATAGGCTACACCTTC. Full variable domain (missing parts from reference TRBV7-9 and TRBJ1-2): DTGVSQNPRHKITKRGQNVTFRCDPISEHNRLYWYRQTLGQGPEFLTYFQNEAQLEKSRLLSDRFSAERPKGSFSTLEIQRTEQGDSAMYLCASSLNAPMIGYTFGSGTRLTVV.

The chain links TRBV20-1 to TRBJ1-4; D ambiguous. V gave up 1 base and J gave up 7 bases, with 10 bases separating them. CDR1 and CDR2 (germline): DFQATT, SNEGSKA (reference sequence). The CDR3 spans 13 residues. The CDR3 protein is CSARVGGLEKLFF. The DNA for the CDR3 is TGCAGTGCTAGAGTGGGAGGACTTGAAAAACTGTTTTTT.

This clonotype was seen a handful of times. This chain links TRBV15 with TRBJ1-4; D is ambiguous. V shed 0 bases and J shed 7 bases, with 6 bases lying between them. The germline V gene has CDR1 LNHNV and CDR2 YYDKDF (reference sequence). The CDR3 contains 13 residues. The CDR3 nucleotides are TGTGCCACCAGCAGAGATCATGGTGAAAAACTGTTTTTT. Residues: CATSRDHGEKLFF.

There are a few counts of this clonotype. The rearrangement uses TRBV5-1 and TRBJ1-1, with D possibly matching TRBD1 (6 bases). Trimming shortened V by 4 bases and J by 3 bases, and 16 bases separated the two germline ends. The CDR3 extends over 15 amino acids. The germline gives CDR1 SGHRS, CDR2 YFSETQ. CDR3 amino acids: CASSPGAGMDTEAFF. The CDR3 DNA reads as TGCGCCAGCAGCCCGGGGGCAGGGATGGACACTGAAGCTTTCTTT.

This clonotype was seen repeatedly, ten times or more. The rearrangement joins TRBV3-1 to TRBJ2-1; 13 nucleotides match TRBD2. This CDR3 has 17 residues. With 4 bases clipped from V and 6 bases from J, the junction kept 9 bases outside the gene matches. Per germline, CDR1 LGHDT and CDR2 YNNKEL (reference sequence). The CDR3 region has the DNA TGTGCCAGCAGCCGCACTAGCGGGAGGGAGGGCTTCAATGAGCAGTTCTTC. Translation gives CASSRTSGREGFNEQFF.

The V gene is TRBV9, the J gene TRBJ2-1; no clear D gene. Germline V gives CDR1 SGDLS, CDR2 YYNGEE. The CDR3 loop spans 15 amino acids. V was trimmed by 4 bases and J by 8 bases, leaving 19 bases between them. CDR3: CASSFRGPNRDEQFF. CDR3 coding DNA: TGTGCCAGCAGCTTCCGAGGACCTAATAGGGATGAGCAGTTCTTC.

This clonotype has a handful of counts. CDR3 nucleotide sequence: TGTGCCAGCAGCCCCGGCGGCCGGACCCGCCGAGATACGCAGTATTTT. It translates to CASSPGGRTRRDTQYF. The chain carries TRBV7-2 and TRBJ2-3, with D hard to call. The germline V gene encodes CDR1 SGHTA and CDR2 FQGNSA. V gave up 5 bases and J gave up 5 bases, with 20 bases separating them. This CDR3 region has 16 residues.

This clonotype was counted a few times. The chain is built from TRBV5-4 and TRBJ2-7; TRBD1 aligns across 8 bases. Germline V gene lookup returns CDR1 SGHNT and CDR2 YYREEE (reference sequence). The CDR3 contains 14 residues. With V trimmed by 0 bases and J by 5 bases, 4 bases remained unmatched. The CDR3 spells CASSLGQGTHEQYF. The CDR3 DNA reads as TGTGCCAGCAGCTTGGGACAGGGGACCCACGAGCAGTACTTC.

Only a few counts were recorded for this clonotype. The chain recombines TRBV3-1 with TRBJ2-1, with D perhaps matching TRBD1 (6 bases). This CDR3 is built from 15 residues. Germline CDR1 and CDR2: LGHDT and YNNKEL (reference sequence). V shed 3 bases and J shed 5 bases, with 14 bases lying between them. The CDR3: CASSHRGNSDNEQFF. CDR3 DNA sequence: TGTGCCAGCAGCCATAGGGGGAATTCAGACAATGAGCAGTTCTTC.

This clonotype was picked up a small number of times. The V and J genes are TRBV7-9 and TRBJ2-1; TRBD2 agrees at 14 bases. The V segment lost 3 bases and the J segment 5 bases; nucleotides outside the gene matches: 6. There are 17 residues in the CDR3. Germline CDR1 is SEHNR and CDR2 is FQNEAQ (reference sequence). The CDR3 DNA follows: TGTGCCAGCAGCTTGGGACTAGCGGGAGAAGGCCACAATGAGCAGTTCTTC. Its protein product is CASSLGLAGEGHNEQFF.

The V and J genes are TRBV5-1 and TRBJ1-2; TRBD1 aligns across 7 bases. The CDR3 contains 16 residues. The V segment lost 1 base and the J segment 6 bases; nucleotides outside the gene matches: 12. Germline V CDR1 and CDR2: SGHRS, YFSETQ. The CDR3 nucleotides read TGCGCCAGCAGCTTGCTCCAGGGGGAAGGGAGAAATGGCTACACCTTC. This sequence encodes CASSLLQGEGRNGYTF.

The sample holds many counts of this clonotype. This sequence joins TRBV5-1 and TRBJ2-7; 9 bases are shared with TRBD2. The trim removed 0 bases at V and 2 bases at J, leaving 3 bases unmatched. Germline values: CDR1 SGHRS, CDR2 YFSETQ. The CDR3 sequence is 15 residues long. CDR3 region: CASSLVASGTYEQYF. CDR3 nucleotides: TGCGCCAGCAGCTTGGTGGCTAGCGGGACCTACGAGCAGTACTTC.

This clonotype was detected a few times. The V and J genes are TRBV6-2 or TRBV6-3 and TRBJ2-3; 15 bases map to TRBD2. CDR3 length: 21 amino acids. CDR1 MNHEY and CDR2 SVGEGT come from the germline V gene. J was trimmed by 1 base and V by 5 bases; bases with no gene match: 16. Here the CDR3 reads CASSPTWTSGRAWRRTDTQYF. The CDR3, as DNA: TGTGCCAGCAGTCCAACGTGGACTAGCGGGAGGGCCTGGCGTCGCACAGATACGCAGTATTTT.

This clonotype came up a few times. This chain joins TRBV29-1 and TRBJ2-3, with D possibly matching TRBD1 (6 bases). CDR3 length equals 15 residues. CDR1 and CDR2 from the germline V gene are SQVTM and ANQGSEA. V gave up 4 bases and J gave up 2 bases, with 16 bases separating them. CDR3: CSVAQTGIFTDTQYF. The CDR3 DNA is TGCAGCGTTGCTCAGACAGGTATTTTCACAGATACGCAGTATTTT.

V and J are TRBV10-3 and TRBJ1-6, with D unclear. This CDR3 region has 16 residues. V lost 2 bases, J lost 0 bases, and 8 bases lay in between. Germline V gives CDR1 ENHRY, CDR2 SYGVKD. CDR3: CAISEKLSSYNSPLHF. The CDR3 DNA sequence: TGTGCCATCAGTGAGAAACTGAGCTCCTATAATTCACCCCTCCACTTT.

This clonotype was counted at least ten times. This sequence joins TRBV10-3 and TRBJ1-5; 8 bases match TRBD1. The germline gives CDR1 ENHRY, CDR2 SYGVKD. V lost 3 bases to trimming and J lost 0 bases; unmatched junction nucleotides: 4. CDR3 length equals 16 residues. The DNA of the CDR3 is TGTGCCATCAGTGACCAGGGGGCCGATAGCAATCAGCCCCAGCATTTT. Protein: CAISDQGADSNQPQHF.

The gene calls are TRBV6-1 and TRBJ2-7; 7 positions match TRBD2. Germline loops: CDR1 MNHNS, CDR2 SASEGT. The CDR3 loop spans 13 amino acids. The trim removed 6 bases at V and 5 bases at J, leaving 7 bases unmatched. The CDR3 protein is CASRPGLIHEQYF. CDR3 DNA: TGTGCCAGCAGGCCGGGACTAATCCACGAGCAGTACTTC.

The genes are TRBV20-1 and TRBJ2-1; perhaps TRBD2 as D (5 bases). V was cut by 1 base and J by 4 bases, with 14 bases left in between. Germline V gene sequence: CDR1 DFQATT, CDR2 SNEGSKA (reference sequence). This CDR3 is built from 15 residues. The CDR3 sequence: CSARALVTTYNEQFF. The CDR3 nucleotides are TGCAGTGCTAGAGCTTTGGTGACTACATACAATGAGCAGTTCTTC.

This clonotype was picked up a small number of times. The chain links TRBV20-1 to TRBJ2-3; TRBD2 might be the D (5 bases). Germline CDR1 reads DFQATT; CDR2 reads SNEGSKA (reference sequence). This CDR3 has 11 residues. The CDR3 DNA follows: TGCAGCCTACTAGTCACAGATACGCAGTATTTT. This encodes CSLLVTDTQYF.

This clonotype has just a few counts. The gene calls are TRBV6-1 and TRBJ2-7, with 8 bases that match TRBD1. The CDR3 totals 15 residues. Per the germline V gene, CDR1 is MNHNS and CDR2 is SASEGT. Trimming cost V 7 bases and J 0 bases; bases outside gene matches: 8. The CDR3 sequence is CASKDAGGSSYEQYF. The CDR3 nucleotides are TGTGCCAGCAAAGATGCAGGGGGCAGCTCCTACGAGCAGTACTTC.

This clonotype has just a few counts. The chain combines TRBV6-1 with TRBJ2-2, with D unclear. The CDR3 is 18 amino acids. CDR1 and CDR2 (germline): MNHNS, SASEGT. With 2 bases removed from V and 3 bases from J, the gap between germline ends came to 19 bases. The DNA of the CDR3 is TGTGCCAGCAGTGAACTTGCAGACCGAAGAAGAGACACCGGGGAGCTGTTTTTT. It translates to CASSELADRRRDTGELFF.

This clonotype came up a few times. This rearrangement joins TRBV5-1 to TRBJ2-3, with 9 bases that match TRBD2. Germline loops: CDR1 SGHRS, CDR2 YFSETQ. This CDR3 comprises 16 residues. V was clipped by 1 base and J by 6 bases; unmatched bases: 9. CDR3 bases: TGCGCCAGCAGCTTGCTACCAACTAGCGGGTCGGATACGCAGTATTTT. Translation gives CASSLLPTSGSDTQYF.

This clonotype was observed a few times. The genes are TRBV6-2 or TRBV6-3 and TRBJ2-7; 8 nucleotides match TRBD1. CDR3 length: 15 residues. V lost 6 bases and J lost 5; bases outside the gene matches: 12. Germline V gives CDR1 MNHEY, CDR2 SVGEGT. The CDR3: CASRYFPGQDNEQYF. CDR3 bases: TGTGCCAGCAGATATTTTCCGGGACAGGACAACGAGCAGTACTTC.

J is TRBJ2-7 and V is TRBV21-1. TRBV21-1 is designated a pseudogene. The CDR3 has 14 residues. The CDR3 sequence is CASNTLQSSYEQYF. The CDR3 bases are TGTGCCAGCAATACCCTACAGAGCTCCTACGAGCAGTACTTC.

The chain joins TRBV7-8 to TRBJ2-3; 10 bases are shared with TRBD1. V trimming: 5 bases; J trimming: 4 bases; junction bases outside the gene matches: 6. CDR3 length: 15 amino acids. Germline CDR1 is SGHVS and CDR2 is FQNEAQ. The CDR3 region has the DNA TGTGCCAGCAGCCACCGGGACAGGGGCTCAGATACGCAGTATTTT. This encodes CASSHRDRGSDTQYF.

This chain uses TRBV29-1 with TRBJ1-2, with a possible D match to TRBD1 (5 bases). V shed 7 bases and J shed 3 bases, with 12 bases lying between them. The germline CDR1 and CDR2 sequences are SQVTM and ANQGSEA. CDR3 length: 12 residues. The CDR3 sequence is CSGVRGDYGYTF. Here the CDR3 DNA reads TGCAGCGGCGTACGGGGGGACTATGGCTACACCTTC.

The chain recombines TRBV6-1 with TRBJ2-1; possible D gene TRBD2, 6 bases. Germline CDR1 is MNHNS and CDR2 is SASEGT. V was clipped by 5 bases and J by 4 bases, with 18 bases between them. The length of the CDR3 is 16 residues. DNA for the CDR3: TGTGCCAGCAGTCTCGCCCCTAGCGCCGTTTACAATGAGCAGTTCTTC. Translating gives CASSLAPSAVYNEQFF.

This clonotype occurred a few times. CDR3 residues: CASSPEQDSPLHF. CDR3 DNA sequence: TGCGCCAGCAGCCCGGAGCAGGATTCACCCCTCCACTTT. This chain links TRBV5-1 with TRBJ1-6, with D unclear. V was clipped by 4 bases and J by 8 bases, with 10 bases between them. Germline CDR1 and CDR2: SGHRS and YFSETQ. The CDR3 consists of 13 residues.

This rearrangement joins TRBV6-1 to TRBJ2-1, with 7 bases aligning to TRBD1. The ends lost 8 bases at V and 6 bases at J; junction bases unmatched: 13. This CDR3 is 15 amino acids long. Germline V lookup: CDR1 MNHNS, CDR2 SASEGT. Here the CDR3 reads CASHRGRTKSNEQFF. The DNA for the CDR3 is TGTGCCAGCCACAGGGGCAGAACTAAGTCCAATGAGCAGTTCTTC.